This paragraph reports one T cell receptor beta chain. The antigen remains unidentified. Here immunoSEQ multiplex PCR was the method, and the copy in TCRdb shows in-frame clones only, minus some. The sample lists 150,000 or so clones; about nine tenths were seen once. This sample is drawn from a study of T cell responses to AZD1222 COVID-19 vaccine. Study conclusions and caveats: Nearly half of spike-specific TCRs reportedly target variant regions that are unmutated in the B.1.351 and B.1.1.7 variants.

Whether given at about 4 or about 12 weeks, second doses were pooled. The CDR3 sequence is 14 residues long. Germline V lookup: CDR1 SGHKS, CDR2 YYEKEE (reference sequence). The V and J ends lost 3 bases and 2 bases respectively, with 11 bases between them. The sequencing here drew on peripheral blood, taken 28 days after the second AZD1222 dose. The source is an adult who received the AZD1222 COVID-19 vaccine. This sequence joins TRBV5-5 and TRBJ1-2, with D perhaps TRBD1 (6 bases). CDR3 bases: TGTGCCAGCAGCTCGGGACACCAAAACTATGGCTACACCTTC. Translated: CASSSGHQNYGYTF.